The present T cell receptor beta chain was sequenced within a study of CD8 T cells in Susac syndrome (dated by TCRdb to about 2019). For the study in its entirety: Whether CD8+ T cell activation and differentiation in Susac syndrome was antigen driven was tested using repertoire sequencing.

V loses 2 bases of germline sequence and J loses 0 bases, and the interval between the two ends is 7 bases. The germline V gene provides CDR1 MNHEY and CDR2 SVGAGI. Its CDR3 holds 14 amino acids, cysteine through phenylalanine. Only the CDR3 DNA is retained, 42 bases long and in frame from the first base. On this clonotype: The antigen it recognizes is unknown. Base qualities are missing; no much larger clone stands one base away.

Peripheral blood CD8+ and CD4+ T cells from healthy donors, Susac syndrome patients and multiple sclerosis patients were profiled by high-throughput TCR beta sequencing. The multiple sclerosis controls were treatment-naive patients whose relapsing-remitting disease, either stable or active, fulfilled the revised McDonald criteria. Bulk CD8+ and CD4+ T cells were purified by magnetic negative isolation, whereas CD8+ TEMRA cells were enriched by FACS. Blood was collected in EDTA tubes and processed within 24 hours, with PBMCs isolated through density gradient centrifugation. PBMCs intended for TCR sequencing were cryopreserved in liquid nitrogen and thawed later in a water bath at 37 degrees C. Purity of sorted or isolated CD4+, CD8+ and CD8+ TEMRA cells was at least 90%. On the study overall, not on this receptor specifically: The TCR sequencing and HLA analysis was acknowledged to have included a relatively small number of individuals.

RNA was extracted using the RNeasy kit, and 0.5 to 1 microgram was reverse transcribed with random hexamers. The immunoSEQ multiplex PCR assay, which covers 54 Vbeta and 13 Jbeta segments, was used to amplify TCR beta CDR3 regions. PCR amplification bias was corrected by using a synthetic template baseline for primer optimization and computational correction. Concerning the study's data processing: Reads were annotated to V, D and J genes per IMGT and analyzed with immunoSEQ Analyzer, keeping only productive sequences. Clonality was calculated as one minus the Shannon entropy normalized by log2 of the number of productive unique sequences. For each patient and control, public and private clones were evaluated among the 100 most prevalent clones. Susac-specific clones were defined as absent from healthy and MS cohorts, 850 to 1,300 published viral clones and other ImmuneACCESS disease sequences. TCRdb itself trimmed the public reads at Q25 with fastp, ran MiXCR and retained productive beta chains. Duplicate CDR3 protein sequences are folded into a single record with the most common DNA and genes. The V and J calls reflect TCRdb's pipeline rather than the authors' work. For this sample there are 250,000 to 350,000 distinct CDR3 sequences; around 92% appear just once. Jointly, the top ten make up roughly 0.07% of the sample.

The clonotype was recovered from a human donor with multiple sclerosis. Recombination linked TRBV6-5 to TRBJ1-1; TRBD1 might be the D gene, on 5 matching bases. Input material: CD4+ T cells from PBMCs. The DNA sequence reads TGTGCCAGCAGTTACGGGGGATTGAACACTGAAGCTTTCTTT. Translation gives CASSYGGLNTEAFF.